The 12 T cell receptor beta chains listed next were all sequenced from one sample in a study of beta chain features in type 1 diabetes. Expressed TCRB transcripts were sequenced, since all the RNA that had been isolated was reverse transcribed. Libraries were prepared by immunoSEQ multiplex PCR; TCRdb keeps only in-frame clonotypes and omits some of them. The sample holds 500,000 to 700,000 clones, 15% seen once. The specimen was naive CD4+ T cells from blood. These receptors were collected from a man between 18 and 35 years old in good health.

The chain is built from TRBV7-2 and TRBJ2-2; the D is unclear. The germline V and J ends were trimmed by 6 bases and 6 bases, with 8 bases remaining between them. The germline V gene has CDR1 SGHTA and CDR2 FQGNSA. This CDR3 is built from 12 residues. CDR3 nucleotides: TGTGCCAGCAGGTTTGAGGCCGGGGAGCTGTTTTTT. Its protein product is CASRFEAGELFF. The whole variable domain, filled in from reference TRBV7-2 and TRBJ2-2, reads GAGVSQSPSNKVTEKGKDVELRCDPISGHTALYWYRQSLGQGLEFLIYFQGNSAPDKSGLPSDRFSAERTGGSVSTLTIQRTQQEDSAVYLCASRFEAGELFFGEGSRLTVL.

J is TRBJ2-7 and V is TRBV28; the D gene is possibly TRBD1 (6 bases). CDR3 length equals 15 residues. From germline, CDR1 is MDHEN and CDR2 SYDVKM. The V and J ends lost 5 bases and 3 bases respectively, with 17 bases between them. CDR3 residues: CASSRRQAGLYEQYF. The CDR3 DNA is TGTGCCAGCAGTCGGAGACAGGCCGGCCTCTACGAGCAGTACTTC.

In its sample, this clone was seen a few times. This chain joins TRBV5-1 and TRBJ1-1, with 7 bases matching TRBD1. Trimming at V came to 4 bases and at J to 0 bases, leaving 18 bases not matched to a gene. This CDR3 contains 19 residues. Germline lookup yields CDR1 SGHRS and CDR2 YFSETQ. The DNA of the CDR3 is TGCGCCAGCAGCCCGAGGACAGGACGCCGTATGAATATGAACACTGAAGCTTTCTTT. Its translation is CASSPRTGRRMNMNTEAFF.

This clone occurred a few times. This chain connects TRBV5-4 to TRBJ1-4, with a possible D match to TRBD1 (5 bases). The CDR3 has 15 residues. Germline CDR1 is SGHNT and CDR2 is YYREEE (reference sequence). Trimming removed 9 bases from V and 0 bases from J, with 15 bases in between. CDR3 protein: CATGGRYATNEKLFF. CDR3 nucleotide sequence: TGTGCCACCGGGGGACGGTACGCAACTAATGAAAAACTGTTTTTT.

CDR3 DNA sequence: TGTGCCAGCAGCACCCGGCCCCGGGATACCGCTTACGAGCAGTACTTC. It codes for CASSTRPRDTAYEQYF. V and J are TRBV7-6 and TRBJ2-7, with D possibly TRBD2 on 5 matching bases. Germline loops: CDR1 SGHVS, CDR2 FNYEAQ. V gave up 5 bases and J gave up 4 bases, with 21 bases separating them. The CDR3 contains 16 residues.

The CDR3 spells CASSPPRGPGELFF. DNA of the CDR3: TGTGCCAGCTCACCCCCCCGGGGCCCCGGGGAGCTGTTTTTT. The chain carries TRBV18 and TRBJ2-2, with D perhaps matching TRBD1 or TRBD2 (5 bases each). The CDR3 sequence is 14 residues long. CDR1 and CDR2 (germline): KGHSH, LQKENI. Trimming removed 3 bases from V and 6 bases from J, with 11 bases in between.

V gene TRBV7-2 combines with J gene TRBJ1-1; 7 bases align to TRBD1. J was trimmed by 1 base and V by 3 bases; bases with no gene match: 2. The CDR3 sequence is 14 residues long. Per the germline V gene, CDR1 is SGHTA and CDR2 is FQGNSA. CDR3: CASSFRDRNTEAFF. In DNA, the CDR3 is TGTGCCAGCAGCTTCCGGGACAGGAACACTGAAGCTTTCTTT.

This clone was observed a handful of times. The chain recombines TRBV5-1 with TRBJ1-1; a weak D match, TRBD1 (5 bases). Germline CDR1 reads SGHRS; CDR2 reads YFSETQ. Trimming pared 0 bases from V and 1 base from J, leaving 7 bases between. This CDR3 has 14 amino acids. The CDR3 region has the DNA TGCGCCAGCAGCTTGGGACAGCAGAACACTGAAGCTTTCTTT. Amino acid sequence: CASSLGQQNTEAFF.

The chain is built from TRBV10-3 and TRBJ1-4; the D is unclear. CDR3 length equals 13 residues. The germline V gene encodes CDR1 ENHRY and CDR2 SYGVKD. With 10 bases removed from V and 0 bases from J, the gap between germline ends came to 9 bases. The CDR3 nucleotides are TGTGCCACCGGGAGCGCAACTAATGAAAAACTGTTTTTT. Its translation: CATGSATNEKLFF.

The genes are TRBV5-4 and TRBJ2-1, with 7 bases that match TRBD2. Germline CDR1 is SGHNT and CDR2 is YYREEE (reference sequence). This CDR3 spans 17 amino acids. V was pared by 0 bases and J by 2 bases, with 8 bases of the junction left unmatched. CDR3 loop: CASSLEGGSLTYNEQFF. The CDR3 DNA is TGTGCCAGCAGCTTGGAAGGCGGGAGCCTCACCTACAATGAGCAGTTCTTC.

This clone has a handful of counts. The rearrangement joins TRBV7-2 to TRBJ1-2; possible D gene TRBD1, 5 bases. The V and J ends lost 1 base and 3 bases respectively, with 9 bases between them. This CDR3 comprises 14 residues. Germline V CDR1 and CDR2: SGHTA, FQGNSA. The CDR3 here is CASSLGGRDYGYTF. CDR3 DNA: TGTGCCAGCAGCTTAGGGGGCCGGGACTATGGCTACACCTTC.

The rearrangement links TRBV7-2 to TRBJ2-7, with D possibly TRBD1 on 6 matching bases. The V end lost 0 bases, the J end lost 6 bases, and 6 bases lay between the germline ends. Germline lookup yields CDR1 SGHTA and CDR2 FQGNSA. The CDR3 covers 12 residues. CDR3 coding DNA: TGTGCCAGCAGCTTAGCAGGGGGCGAGCAGTACTTC. It yields the protein CASSLAGGEQYF.